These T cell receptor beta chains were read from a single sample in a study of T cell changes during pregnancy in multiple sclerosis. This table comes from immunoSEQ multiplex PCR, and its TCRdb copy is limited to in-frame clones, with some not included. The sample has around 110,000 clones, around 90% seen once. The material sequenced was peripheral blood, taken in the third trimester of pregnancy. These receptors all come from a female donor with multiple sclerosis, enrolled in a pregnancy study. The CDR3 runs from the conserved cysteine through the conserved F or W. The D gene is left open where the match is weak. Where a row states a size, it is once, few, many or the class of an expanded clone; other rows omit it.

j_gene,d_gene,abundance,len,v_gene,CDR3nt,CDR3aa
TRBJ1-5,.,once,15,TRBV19,TGTGCCAGTAGTATTTTCGGCGGGCCGAGTCAGCCCCAGCATTTT,CASSIFGGPSQPQHF
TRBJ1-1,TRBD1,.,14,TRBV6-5,TGTGCCAGCAGTATCGACAGGGTCGCCACTGAAGCTTTCTTT,CASSIDRVATEAFF
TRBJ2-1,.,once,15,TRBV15,TGTGCCACCAGCAGCCTGGAGGTGATCCCCAGGGAGCAGTTCTTC,CATSSLEVIPREQFF
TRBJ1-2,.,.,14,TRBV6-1,TGTGCCAGCAGTGAAGTACGGGGGGCACTTGGCTACACCTTC,CASSEVRGALGYTF
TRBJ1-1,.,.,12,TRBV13,TGTGCCAGCCGACAGAAGAACACTGAAGCTTTCTTT,CASRQKNTEAFF
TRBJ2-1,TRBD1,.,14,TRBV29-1,TGCAGCGCCGCTTGGCGGTCAGGGGGAAATGAGCAGTTCTTC,CSAAWRSGGNEQFF
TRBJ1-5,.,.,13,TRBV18,TGTGCCAGCTCACCTGAGGGGGATCAGCCCCAGCATTTT,CASSPEGDQPQHF
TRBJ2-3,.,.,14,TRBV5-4,TGTGCCAGCAGCTTGGAAGGGGTTGGAGATACGCAGTATTTT,CASSLEGVGDTQYF
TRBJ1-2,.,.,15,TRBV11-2,TGTGCCAGCAGCTTAGTATCAGGGTGGGCCTATGGCTACACCTTC,CASSLVSGWAYGYTF
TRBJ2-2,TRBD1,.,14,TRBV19,TGTGCCAGTAGGGACAGGATGAACACCGGGGAGCTGTTTTTT,CASRDRMNTGELFF
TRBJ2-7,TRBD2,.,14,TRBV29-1,TGCAGCGTAGAAGCGGGACTACACTCCTACGAGCAGTACTTC,CSVEAGLHSYEQYF
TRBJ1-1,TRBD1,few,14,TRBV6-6,TGTGCCAGCAGTTTTACAGGGGATGACACTGAAGCTTTCTTT,CASSFTGDDTEAFF
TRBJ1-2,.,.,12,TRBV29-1,TGCAGCGCCAAGGACAGCCTCTATGGCTACACCTTC,CSAKDSLYGYTF
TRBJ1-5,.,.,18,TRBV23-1,TGCGCCAGCAGTCAATCGTCCCCCGCCAGGGGCGCGGGTCAGCCCCAGCATTTT,CASSQSSPARGAGQPQHF
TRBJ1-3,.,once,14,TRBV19,TGTGCCAGTATGGTTGACTCCTCTGGAAACACCATATATTTT,CASMVDSSGNTIYF
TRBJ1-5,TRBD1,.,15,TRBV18,TGTGCCAGCTCACCCGGAGGGGGCGAAGGTCAGCCCCAGCATTTT,CASSPGGGEGQPQHF
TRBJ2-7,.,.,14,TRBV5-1,TGCGCCAGCAGCTCCCCTACAGGGGACTGGGAGCAGTACTTC,CASSSPTGDWEQYF
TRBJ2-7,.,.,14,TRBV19,TGTGCCAGTAGTATAACCAGGGCGGACGGCAAGCAGTACTTC,CASSITRADGKQYF
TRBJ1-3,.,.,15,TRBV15,TGTGCCACTCTTAACAGGGCAATGAGAGGAAACACCATATATTTT,CATLNRAMRGNTIYF
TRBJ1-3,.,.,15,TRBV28,TGTGCCAGCAGTGACCCAGGGTTAGCTGGAAACACCATATATTTT,CASSDPGLAGNTIYF
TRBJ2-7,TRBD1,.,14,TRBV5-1,TGCGCCAGCAGCTCGGGACAGGGAATTCGCGAGCAGTACTTC,CASSSGQGIREQYF
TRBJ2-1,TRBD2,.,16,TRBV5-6,TGTGCCAGCAGCTTCGCCGGGACTAGTGGAGGGAATGAGCAGTTCTTC,CASSFAGTSGGNEQFF